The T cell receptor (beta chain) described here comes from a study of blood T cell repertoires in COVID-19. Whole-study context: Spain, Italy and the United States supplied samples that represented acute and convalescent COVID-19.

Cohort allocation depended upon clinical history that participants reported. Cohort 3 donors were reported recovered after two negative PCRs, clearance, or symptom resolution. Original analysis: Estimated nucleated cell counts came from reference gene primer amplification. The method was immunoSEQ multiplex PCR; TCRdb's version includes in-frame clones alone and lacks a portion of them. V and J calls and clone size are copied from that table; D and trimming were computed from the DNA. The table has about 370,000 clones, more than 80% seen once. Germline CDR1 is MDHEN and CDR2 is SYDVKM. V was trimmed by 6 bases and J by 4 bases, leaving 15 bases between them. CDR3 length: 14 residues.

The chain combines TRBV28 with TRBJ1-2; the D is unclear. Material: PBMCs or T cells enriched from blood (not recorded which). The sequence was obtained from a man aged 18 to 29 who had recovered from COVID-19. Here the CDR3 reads CASRYALDVYGYTF. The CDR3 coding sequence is TGTGCCAGCAGGTATGCGCTTGATGTCTATGGCTACACCTTC.